These 24 T cell receptor beta chains were sequenced from one sample in a study of shared clonotypes between healthy human individuals. Generated by immunoSEQ multiplex PCR, the TCRdb table keeps only in-frame clones and is missing some. The sample has a few million clones; 85% to 95% are singletons. Sequenced material: naive CD4+ T cells from PBMCs. The subset was: CD45RA+ positively selected. All receptors come from a man aged 18 to 30 in good health. Some clones in this sample may be carry-over from other donors' samples.

The J gene is TRBJ2-7, the V gene TRBV5-1; tentatively, D is TRBD1 or TRBD2 (5 bases each). The CDR3 length is 17 residues. The V gene lost 4 bases and the J gene lost 5 bases, with 25 bases spanning the gap. The germline V gene has CDR1 SGHRS and CDR2 YFSETQ. The CDR3 DNA is TGCGCCAGCAGCCTGGGGACGGTACTAGTCGGAGGCCACGAGCAGTACTTC. Its protein is CASSLGTVLVGGHEQYF.

The gene calls are TRBV28 and TRBJ1-2, with TRBD1 matching over 9 bases. The CDR3 covers 16 residues. The germline V gene has CDR1 MDHEN and CDR2 SYDVKM. J gave up 4 bases and V 2 bases, and 8 bases lay outside the gene matches. The chain's CDR3 is CASSLGGTGPLYGYTF. For the CDR3, the DNA is TGTGCCAGCAGTTTAGGCGGGACAGGGCCCCTCTATGGCTACACCTTC.

The chain recombines TRBV5-4 with TRBJ2-7; unclear D gene. The CDR3 length is 13 residues. Germline loops: CDR1 SGHNT, CDR2 YYREEE (reference sequence). The V and J ends lost 4 bases and 2 bases respectively, with 10 bases between them. CDR3 residues: CASSRSGPYEQYF. CDR3 in DNA: TGTGCCAGCAGCCGATCCGGGCCCTACGAGCAGTACTTC.

This chain uses TRBV2 with TRBJ1-1; D possibly corresponds to TRBD1 (6 bases). Germline CDR1 and CDR2: SNHLY and FYNNEI. V lost 7 bases and J lost 4, with 19 bases in between. The CDR3 is 15 amino acids. As DNA, the CDR3 is TGTGCCAGCACGACAGGTTCCGCCAGGGGCACTGAAGCTTTCTTT. Encoded protein: CASTTGSARGTEAFF.

The V call is TRBV5-8, the J call TRBJ2-3, with a tentative D call TRBD1 (7 bases). The CDR3 is made up of 14 amino acids. Germline values: CDR1 SGHTS, CDR2 YDEGEE. V was pared by 2 bases and J by 4 bases, with 11 bases between. The CDR3 is CASSFRGDADTQYF. The CDR3 bases are TGTGCCAGCAGCTTCAGGGGGGACGCAGATACGCAGTATTTT.

The count of this clone is one. CDR3 in DNA: TGTGCCAGCAGCTTGGGGTCAGAAGAGACCCAGTACTTC. This codes for CASSLGSEETQYF. The chain has TRBV5-4 and TRBJ2-5; D is undetermined. Germline lookup yields CDR1 SGHNT and CDR2 YYREEE (reference sequence). Trimming took 0 bases from V and 3 from J, leaving 6 bases between them. The CDR3 sequence is 13 residues long.

This clone was recorded once. The sample has other DNA sequences that encode this CDR3 too. This sequence joins TRBV5-1 and TRBJ2-5; the D gene is possibly TRBD2 (6 bases). Between the trimmed V and J ends, which lost 2 bases and 5 bases, there was a span of 10 bases. CDR3 length equals 13 residues. CDR1 and CDR2 (germline): SGHRS, YFSETQ. This CDR3 reads CASSFGGEETQYF. CDR3 nucleotides: TGCGCCAGCAGCTTCGGGGGAGAGGAGACCCAGTACTTC.

The J gene is TRBJ2-7, the V gene TRBV7-2, with D possibly matching TRBD2 (6 bases). CDR1 and CDR2 from the germline V gene are SGHTA and FQGNSA. The CDR3 runs 14 residues. Trimming stripped 5 bases from V and 0 bases from J, with 11 bases between. The CDR3 region has the DNA TGTGCCAGCAGCCGGAGGGTCAGCTCCTACGAGCAGTACTTC. Translation gives CASSRRVSSYEQYF. The full variable domain, its missing parts supplied by reference TRBV7-2 and TRBJ2-7, is GAGVSQSPSNKVTEKGKDVELRCDPISGHTALYWYRQSLGQGLEFLIYFQGNSAPDKSGLPSDRFSAERTGGSVSTLTIQRTQQEDSAVYLCASSRRVSSYEQYFGPGTRLTVT.

Turning to this clone: Within the sample, other DNA sequences also encode this same CDR3. The chain employs TRBV11-2 and TRBJ2-7; D is ambiguous. Germline values: CDR1 SGHAT, CDR2 FQNNGV. Trimming stripped 5 bases from V and 4 bases from J, with 9 bases between. CDR3 size: 12 residues. DNA for the CDR3: TGTGCCAGCAGCCCAACGGGTTACGAGCAGTACTTC. This codes for CASSPTGYEQYF.

V and J are TRBV25-1 and TRBJ2-1; 9 bases fit TRBD1. With V trimmed by 4 bases and J by 8 bases, 6 bases remained unmatched. The CDR3 has 14 amino acids. Germline V lookup: CDR1 MGHDK, CDR2 SYGVNS. CDR3 amino acids: CASSAPGQGYEQFF. The CDR3 DNA is TGTGCCAGCAGTGCACCGGGACAGGGATATGAGCAGTTCTTC.

As to this clone: The sample holds other DNA sequences that translate to the same CDR3. The chain's CDR3 is CASSVGQGNYEQYF. In DNA form, the CDR3 reads TGTGCCAGCAGCGTAGGACAGGGAAACTACGAGCAGTACTTC. The chain is built from TRBV9 and TRBJ2-7; 7 bases are a match to TRBD1. Germline trimming cut 0 bases from V and 3 bases from J; bases unmatched to any gene: 3. CDR1 SGDLS and CDR2 YYNGEE come from the germline V gene. This CDR3 contains 14 residues. The entire variable domain, with the rest obtained from reference TRBV9 and TRBJ2-7, is as follows: DSGVTQTPKHLITATGQRVTLRCSPRSGDLSVYWYQQSLDQGLQFLIQYYNGEERAKGNILERFSAQQFPDLHSELNLSSLELGDSALYFCASSVGQGNYEQYFGPGTRLTVT.

The CDR3 here is CASSSQGFQETQYF. CDR3 DNA sequence: TGTGCCAGCAGTAGCCAGGGGTTCCAAGAGACCCAGTACTTC. This chain joins TRBV2 and TRBJ2-5; D is possibly TRBD1 (6 bases). The length of the CDR3 is 14 residues. CDR1 is SNHLY, CDR2 FYNNEI, per germline. The V and J ends lost 5 bases and 1 base respectively, with 11 bases between them.

The chain has TRBV7-8 and TRBJ1-5, with 7 bases that match TRBD1. The length of the CDR3 is 17 residues. CDR1 and CDR2 from the germline V gene are SGHVS and FQNEAQ. Trimming took 1 base from V and 0 from J; bases not matched to a gene: 6. The CDR3 reads CASSLVQGLNSNQPQHF. In DNA form, the CDR3 reads TGTGCCAGCAGCTTAGTACAGGGGCTTAATAGCAATCAGCCCCAGCATTTT.

This clone was seen only a few times. The chain couples TRBV28 to TRBJ1-1, with D hard to call. With 6 bases removed from V and 11 bases from J, the gap between germline ends came to 28 bases. Germline CDR1 is MDHEN and CDR2 is SYDVKM. The CDR3 sequence is 16 residues long. The DNA for the CDR3 is TGTGCCAGCAGCTTCCCGGGGTTAGTCCCCCCCGGATACGCTTTCTTT. Translation gives CASSFPGLVPPGYAFF.

Worth noting for this clone: At the DNA level, this CDR3 is encoded by other sequences in the same sample as well. The genes are TRBV5-4 and TRBJ2-3; TRBD2 matches 8 bases. J gave up 1 base and V 0 bases, and 1 base lay outside the gene matches. This CDR3 is 15 amino acids long. CDR1 SGHNT and CDR2 YYREEE come from the germline V gene (reference sequence). DNA for the CDR3: TGTGCCAGCAGCTTGGTGACTAGCGGCACAGATACGCAGTATTTT. Translation gives CASSLVTSGTDTQYF.

The chain uses TRBV19 and TRBJ1-2; tentative D call: TRBD1 (6 bases). The CDR3 extends over 15 amino acids. The germline V gene encodes CDR1 LNHDA and CDR2 SQIVND (reference sequence). V shed 4 bases and J shed 7 bases, with 19 bases lying between them. The CDR3 is CASSTRPRGRAGYTF. In nucleotides, the CDR3 is TGTGCCAGTAGTACCCGGCCCCGGGGGCGCGCTGGCTACACCTTC.

Comments on this clone: The same CDR3 is also encoded by other DNA sequences in this sample. The chain uses TRBV6-1 and TRBJ1-2; D remains ambiguous. V was cut by 1 base and J by 7 bases, with 4 bases left in between. CDR1 is MNHNS and CDR2 is SASEGT in the germline V gene. The CDR3 length is 11 residues. This CDR3 reads CASSEVGGYTF. The CDR3 DNA follows: TGTGCCAGCAGTGAAGTGGGTGGCTACACCTTC.

This clone was seen a handful of times. The rearrangement uses TRBV2 and TRBJ1-1, with 9 bases fitting TRBD1. The germline V gene encodes CDR1 SNHLY and CDR2 FYNNEI. This CDR3 is 13 amino acids long. After removal of 6 bases from V and 5 bases from J, the junction contained 4 bases not matched to a gene. In DNA form, the CDR3 reads TGTGCCAGCAGCGTCGACAGGGGGACTGAAGCTTTCTTT. Translation gives CASSVDRGTEAFF.

CDR3 in DNA: TGCGCCAGCAGCATGGGACTAGCGGGAGGTTACCTCTCCTACGAGCAGTACTTC. Protein product: CASSMGLAGGYLSYEQYF. The chain recombines TRBV5-1 with TRBJ2-7; 15 bases match TRBD2. Germline CDR1 SGHRS, CDR2 YFSETQ. The CDR3 contains 18 residues. V lost 4 bases, J lost 0 bases, and 8 bases stayed unmatched.

This chain connects TRBV5-6 to TRBJ2-1, with a possible D match to TRBD2 (6 bases). The V and J ends lost 2 bases and 4 bases respectively, with 13 bases between them. The germline V gene encodes CDR1 SGHDT and CDR2 YYEEEE. The CDR3 is 15 residues long. The CDR3 DNA reads TGTGCCAGCAGCTTAAAAATGGGGGGATACAATGAGCAGTTCTTC. Protein: CASSLKMGGYNEQFF.

The chain joins TRBV9 to TRBJ2-1, with D unresolved. Germline-derived CDR1 and CDR2 are SGDLS and YYNGEE. This CDR3 is built from 16 residues. Trimming pared 0 bases from V and 2 bases from J, leaving 12 bases between. Here the CDR3 reads CASSVGIGEAYNEQFF. As DNA, the CDR3 is TGTGCCAGCAGCGTAGGTATCGGAGAGGCCTACAATGAGCAGTTCTTC.

V gene TRBV19 combines with J gene TRBJ2-4, with 8 bases that match TRBD2. Looked up from germline, CDR1 is LNHDA and CDR2 is SQIVND (reference sequence). Trimming removed 4 bases from V and 0 bases from J; junction bases left unmatched: 8. This CDR3 is 17 amino acids long. This CDR3 is CASSTPGLGLAKNIQYF. Written as DNA, the CDR3 is TGTGCCAGTAGTACTCCGGGACTAGGACTAGCCAAAAACATTCAGTACTTC. Filled out from reference TRBV19 and TRBJ2-4, the complete variable domain reads DGGITQSPKYLFRKEGQNVTLSCEQNLNHDAMYWYRQDPGQGLRLIYYSQIVNDFQKGDIAEGYSVSREKKESFPLTVTSAQKNPTAFYLCASSTPGLGLAKNIQYFGAGTRLSVL.

The chain couples TRBV28 to TRBJ1-6; the D gene is possibly TRBD1 (5 bases). The CDR3 covers 12 residues. Trimming took off 4 bases at V and 11 bases at J, with 9 bases between the two ends. Germline V gives CDR1 MDHEN, CDR2 SYDVKM. The chain's CDR3 is CASSYQGAPLHF. In DNA, the CDR3 is TGTGCCAGCAGTTACCAGGGTGCACCCCTCCACTTT.

The gene calls are TRBV7-3 and TRBJ2-6, with TRBD2 identical over 8 bases. This CDR3 contains 16 residues. J lost 3 bases, V lost 7 bases, and 8 bases had no gene match. The germline gives CDR1 SGHTA, CDR2 FQGTGA. The CDR3: CASTFRAGDGANVLTF. The CDR3 DNA reads as TGTGCCAGCACCTTTAGAGCGGGGGATGGGGCCAACGTCCTGACTTTC.